This is a list of T cell receptor beta chains from one sample in a study of blood T cell repertoires in COVID-19. Clones were sequenced by immunoSEQ multiplex PCR, and TCRdb holds only the in-frame ones, with some missing. The sample holds roughly 410,000 clones; over 75% are singletons and the top ten take roughly 1.5%. Sequenced input: peripheral blood. Every receptor here comes from a woman between 35 and 50 years old with COVID-19, enrolled during active disease. The CDR3 runs from the conserved cysteine through the conserved F or W. The D gene is left open where the match is weak. Clone size is given for some rows only: seen once, a few or many times, or a class if the clone is expanded.

size,D,J,V,CDR3,DNA
.,TRBD1,TRBJ1-4,TRBV2,CASRSGGGREKLFF,TGTGCCAGCAGGTCAGGGGGCGGGCGTGAAAAACTGTTTTTT
.,.,TRBJ1-3,TRBV7-6,CASSLAQASSGNTIYF,TGTGCCAGCAGCTTAGCACAGGCTAGCTCTGGAAACACCATATATTTT
.,TRBD1,TRBJ1-4,TRBV9,CASPLDRGDEKLFF,TGTGCCAGCCCCCTCGACAGGGGGGATGAAAAACTGTTTTTT
.,.,TRBJ2-1,TRBV9,CASSPQSDLYDEQFF,TGTGCCAGCAGCCCTCAATCGGACTTGTACGATGAGCAGTTCTTC
.,.,TRBJ1-2,TRBV27,CASSPIDRTPRYTF,TGTGCCAGCAGCCCAATAGACAGGACTCCGCGCTACACCTTC
.,.,TRBJ2-7,TRBV6-6,CASSYSRDTYEQYF,TGTGCCAGCAGTTACTCGAGAGATACCTACGAGCAGTACTTC
.,.,TRBJ2-1,TRBV7-9,CASRPFGGASYNEQFF,TGTGCCAGCAGGCCCTTTGGGGGGGCGTCCTACAATGAGCAGTTCTTC
.,.,TRBJ2-5,TRBV2,CASSQEREETQYF,TGTGCCAGCAGCCAGGAGAGGGAAGAGACCCAGTACTTC
.,TRBD2,TRBJ2-3,TRBV9,CASSVALSGRAVDTQYF,TGTGCCAGCAGCGTAGCTCTAAGCGGGAGGGCGGTAGATACGCAGTATTTT
once,.,TRBJ1-6,TRBV7-8,CASSLVVTREETLHF,TGTGCCAGCAGCTTAGTGGTCACCCGTGAAGAGACCCTCCACTTT
once,.,TRBJ2-1,TRBV7-2,CASSLDAGSYNEQFF,TGTGCCAGCAGCTTAGACGCGGGCTCCTACAATGAGCAGTTCTTC
.,TRBD1,TRBJ1-1,TRBV19,CASRGQGYMNTEAFF,TGTGCCAGTAGGGGACAGGGGTACATGAACACTGAAGCTTTCTTT